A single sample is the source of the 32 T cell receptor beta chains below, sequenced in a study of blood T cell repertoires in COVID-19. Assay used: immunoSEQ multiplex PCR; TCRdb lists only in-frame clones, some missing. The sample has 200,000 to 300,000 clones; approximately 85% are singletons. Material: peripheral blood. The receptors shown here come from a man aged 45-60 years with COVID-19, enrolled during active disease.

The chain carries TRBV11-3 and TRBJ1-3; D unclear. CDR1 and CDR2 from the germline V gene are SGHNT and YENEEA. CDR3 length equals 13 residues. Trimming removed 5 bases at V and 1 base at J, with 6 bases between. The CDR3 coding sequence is TGTGCCAGCAGCCGGGGTTCTGGAAACACCATATATTTT. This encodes CASSRGSGNTIYF.

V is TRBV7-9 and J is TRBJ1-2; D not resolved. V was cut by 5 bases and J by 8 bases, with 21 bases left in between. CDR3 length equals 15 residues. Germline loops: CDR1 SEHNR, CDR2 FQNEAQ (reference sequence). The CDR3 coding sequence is TGTGCCAGCAGCCCGACGGAGGTTGGGTTGGTCGGCTACACCTTC. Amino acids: CASSPTEVGLVGYTF.

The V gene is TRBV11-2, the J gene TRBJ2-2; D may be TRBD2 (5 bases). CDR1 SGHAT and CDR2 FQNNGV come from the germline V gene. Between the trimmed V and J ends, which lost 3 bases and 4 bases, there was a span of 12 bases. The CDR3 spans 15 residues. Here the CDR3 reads CASSFRVGGTGELFF. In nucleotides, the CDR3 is TGTGCCAGCAGCTTCCGTGTTGGAGGCACCGGGGAGCTGTTTTTT.

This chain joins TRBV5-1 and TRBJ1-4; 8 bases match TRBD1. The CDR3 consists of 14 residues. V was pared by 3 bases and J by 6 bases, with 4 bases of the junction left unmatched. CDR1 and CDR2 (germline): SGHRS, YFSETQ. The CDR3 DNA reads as TGCGCCAGCAGCTCGGCGACAGGGGATGAAAAACTGTTTTTT. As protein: CASSSATGDEKLFF.

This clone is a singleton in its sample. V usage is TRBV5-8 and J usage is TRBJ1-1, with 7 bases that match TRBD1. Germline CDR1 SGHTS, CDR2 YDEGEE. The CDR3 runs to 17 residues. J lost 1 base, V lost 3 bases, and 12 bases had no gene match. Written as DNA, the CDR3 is TGTGCCAGCAGCTGGACGACAGGGAGAATAAGGAACACTGAAGCTTTCTTT. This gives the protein CASSWTTGRIRNTEAFF.

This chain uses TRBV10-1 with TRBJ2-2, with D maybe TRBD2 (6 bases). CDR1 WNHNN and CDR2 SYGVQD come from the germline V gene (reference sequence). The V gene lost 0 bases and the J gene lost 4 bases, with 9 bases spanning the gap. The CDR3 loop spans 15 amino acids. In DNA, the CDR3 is TGCGCCAGCAGTGAGTCCCAGGGAGGCACCGGGGAGCTGTTTTTT. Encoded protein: CASSESQGGTGELFF.

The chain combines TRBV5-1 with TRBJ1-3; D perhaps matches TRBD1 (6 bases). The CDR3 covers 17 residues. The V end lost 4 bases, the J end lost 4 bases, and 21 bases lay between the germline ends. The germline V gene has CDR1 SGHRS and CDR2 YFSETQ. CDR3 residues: CASSPLLPGARGNTIYF. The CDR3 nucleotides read TGCGCCAGCAGCCCACTACTGCCAGGGGCACGGGGAAACACCATATATTTT.

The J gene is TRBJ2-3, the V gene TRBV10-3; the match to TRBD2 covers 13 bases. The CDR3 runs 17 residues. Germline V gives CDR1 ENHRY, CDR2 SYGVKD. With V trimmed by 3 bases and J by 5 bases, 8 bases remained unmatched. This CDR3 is CAISEGLAGAGLDTQYF. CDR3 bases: TGTGCCATCAGTGAAGGACTAGCGGGGGCGGGGTTAGATACGCAGTATTTT.

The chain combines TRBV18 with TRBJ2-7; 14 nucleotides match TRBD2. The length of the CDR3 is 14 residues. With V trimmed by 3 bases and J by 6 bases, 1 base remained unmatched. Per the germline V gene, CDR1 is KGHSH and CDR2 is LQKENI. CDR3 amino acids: CASSPGLAGAEQYF. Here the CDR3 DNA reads TGTGCCAGCTCACCGGGACTAGCGGGGGCCGAGCAGTACTTC.

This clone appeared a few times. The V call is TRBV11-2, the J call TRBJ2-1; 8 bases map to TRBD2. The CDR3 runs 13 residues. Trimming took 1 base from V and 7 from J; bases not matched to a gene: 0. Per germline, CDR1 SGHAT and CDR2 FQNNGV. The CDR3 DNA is TGTGCCAGCAGCTTAGCGGGGGGGAATGAGCAGTTCTTC. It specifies CASSLAGGNEQFF.

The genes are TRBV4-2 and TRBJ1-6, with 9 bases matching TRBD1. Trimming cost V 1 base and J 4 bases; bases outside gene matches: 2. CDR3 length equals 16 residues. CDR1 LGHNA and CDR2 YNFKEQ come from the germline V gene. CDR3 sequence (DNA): TGTGCCAGCAGCCAAGCGGGACAGGGATATAATTCACCCCTCCACTTT. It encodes CASSQAGQGYNSPLHF.

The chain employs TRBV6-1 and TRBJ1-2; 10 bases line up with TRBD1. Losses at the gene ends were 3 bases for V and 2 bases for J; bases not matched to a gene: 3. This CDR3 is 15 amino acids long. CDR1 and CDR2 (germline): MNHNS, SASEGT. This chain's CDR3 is CASSEGQGLNYGYTF. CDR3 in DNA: TGTGCCAGCAGTGAGGGACAGGGGTTAAACTATGGCTACACCTTC.

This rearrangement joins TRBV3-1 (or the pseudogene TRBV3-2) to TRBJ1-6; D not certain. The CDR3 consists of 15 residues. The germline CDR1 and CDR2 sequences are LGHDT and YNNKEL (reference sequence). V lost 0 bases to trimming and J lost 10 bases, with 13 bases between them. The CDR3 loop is CASSQDLQRRSPLHF. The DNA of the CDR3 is TGTGCCAGCAGCCAAGATTTGCAGCGGAGGTCACCCCTCCACTTT.

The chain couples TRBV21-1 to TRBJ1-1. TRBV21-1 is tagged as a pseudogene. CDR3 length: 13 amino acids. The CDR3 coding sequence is TGTGCCAGCAGCAAAGCGGGAGCGAGCGAAGCTTTCTTT. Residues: CASSKAGASEAFF.

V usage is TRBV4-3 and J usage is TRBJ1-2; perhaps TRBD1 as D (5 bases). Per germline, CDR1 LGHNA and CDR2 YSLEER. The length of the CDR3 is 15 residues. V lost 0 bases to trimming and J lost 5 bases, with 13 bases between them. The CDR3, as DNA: TGCGCCAGCAGCCAAGATAATCCAGGGTTTTATGGCTACACCTTC. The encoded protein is CASSQDNPGFYGYTF.

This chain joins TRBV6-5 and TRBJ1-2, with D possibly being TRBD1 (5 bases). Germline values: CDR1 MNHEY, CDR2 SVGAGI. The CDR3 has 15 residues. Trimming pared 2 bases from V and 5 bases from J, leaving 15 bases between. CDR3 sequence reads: CASSYESGGEYGYTF. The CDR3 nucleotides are TGTGCCAGCAGTTACGAGAGTGGGGGGGAGTATGGCTACACCTTC.

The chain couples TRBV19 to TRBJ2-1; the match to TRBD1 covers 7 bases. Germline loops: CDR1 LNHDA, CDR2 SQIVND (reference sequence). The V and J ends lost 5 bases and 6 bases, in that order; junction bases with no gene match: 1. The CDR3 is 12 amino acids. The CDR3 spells CASSYRGNEQFF. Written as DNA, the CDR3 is TGTGCCAGTAGTTACAGGGGCAATGAGCAGTTCTTC.

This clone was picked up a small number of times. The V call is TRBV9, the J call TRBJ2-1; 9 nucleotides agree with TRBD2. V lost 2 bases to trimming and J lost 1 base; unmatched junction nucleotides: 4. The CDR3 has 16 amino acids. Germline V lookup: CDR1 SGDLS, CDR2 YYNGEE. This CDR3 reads CASSVLAGVSYNEQFF. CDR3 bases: TGTGCCAGCAGCGTTTTAGCGGGGGTATCCTACAATGAGCAGTTCTTC.

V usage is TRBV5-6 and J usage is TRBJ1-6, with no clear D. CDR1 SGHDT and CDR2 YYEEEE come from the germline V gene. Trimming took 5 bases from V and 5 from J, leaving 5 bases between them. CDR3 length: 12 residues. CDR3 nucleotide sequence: TGTGCCAGCAGACTTAATAATTCACCCCTCCACTTT. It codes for CASRLNNSPLHF.

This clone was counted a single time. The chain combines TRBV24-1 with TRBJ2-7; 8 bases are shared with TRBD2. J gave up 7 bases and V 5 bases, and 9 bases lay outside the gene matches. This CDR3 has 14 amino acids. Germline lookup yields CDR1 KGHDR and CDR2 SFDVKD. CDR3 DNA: TGTGCCACCAGTGGTTCGGGGGGGCCGTGGGAGCAGTACTTC. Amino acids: CATSGSGGPWEQYF.

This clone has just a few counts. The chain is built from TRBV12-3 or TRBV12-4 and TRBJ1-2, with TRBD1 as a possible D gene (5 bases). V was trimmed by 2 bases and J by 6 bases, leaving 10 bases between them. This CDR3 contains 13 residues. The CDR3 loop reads CASSLQGRNGYTF. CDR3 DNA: TGTGCCAGCAGTTTACAGGGCCGGAATGGCTACACCTTC.

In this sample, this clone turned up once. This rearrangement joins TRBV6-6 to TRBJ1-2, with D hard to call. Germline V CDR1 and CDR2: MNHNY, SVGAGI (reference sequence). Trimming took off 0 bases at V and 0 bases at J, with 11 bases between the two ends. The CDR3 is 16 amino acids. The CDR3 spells CASSYSPPGTNYGYTF. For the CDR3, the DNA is TGTGCCAGCAGTTACTCGCCCCCGGGAACTAACTATGGCTACACCTTC.

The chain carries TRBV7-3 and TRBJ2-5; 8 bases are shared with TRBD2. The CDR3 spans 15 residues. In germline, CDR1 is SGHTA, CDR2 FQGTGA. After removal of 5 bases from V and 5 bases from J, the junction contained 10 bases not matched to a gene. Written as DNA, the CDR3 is TGTGCCAGCAGCCTACGTGGGACTAGGAGGGAGACCCAGTACTTC. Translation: CASSLRGTRRETQYF.

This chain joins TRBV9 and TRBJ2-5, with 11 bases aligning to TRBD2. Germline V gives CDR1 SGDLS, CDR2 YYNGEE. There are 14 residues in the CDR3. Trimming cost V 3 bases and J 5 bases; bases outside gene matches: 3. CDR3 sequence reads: CASSGLAGQETQYF. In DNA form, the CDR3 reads TGTGCCAGCAGCGGACTAGCGGGGCAGGAGACCCAGTACTTC.

The CDR3 sequence: CASSLFGQWKDTQYF. The CDR3 DNA reads TGTGCCAGCAGTTTGTTCGGACAGTGGAAAGATACGCAGTATTTT. This sequence joins TRBV28 and TRBJ2-3; D perhaps matches TRBD1 (6 bases). V was pared by 3 bases and J by 5 bases, with 15 bases between. Germline V gives CDR1 MDHEN, CDR2 SYDVKM. The CDR3 contains 15 residues. Full variable domain (rest looked up from reference TRBV28 and TRBJ2-3): DVKVTQSSRYLVKRTGEKVFLECVQDMDHENMFWYRQDPGLGLRLIYFSYDVKMKEKGDIPEGYSVSREKKERFSLILESASTNQTSMYLCASSLFGQWKDTQYFGPGTRLTVL.

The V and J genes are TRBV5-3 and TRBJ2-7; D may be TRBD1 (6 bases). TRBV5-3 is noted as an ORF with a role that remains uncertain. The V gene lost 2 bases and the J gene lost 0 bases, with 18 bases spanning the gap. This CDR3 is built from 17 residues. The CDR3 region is CARSFLRPRGHSYEQYF. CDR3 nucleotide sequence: TGTGCCAGAAGCTTCCTCCGGCCAAGGGGACACTCCTACGAGCAGTACTTC.

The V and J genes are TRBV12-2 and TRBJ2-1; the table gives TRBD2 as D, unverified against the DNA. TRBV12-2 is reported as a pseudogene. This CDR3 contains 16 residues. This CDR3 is CASRLVERGGRNEQFF. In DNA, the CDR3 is TGTGCAAGTCGCTTAGTAGAGCGGGGGGGCCGGAATGAGCAGTTCTTC.

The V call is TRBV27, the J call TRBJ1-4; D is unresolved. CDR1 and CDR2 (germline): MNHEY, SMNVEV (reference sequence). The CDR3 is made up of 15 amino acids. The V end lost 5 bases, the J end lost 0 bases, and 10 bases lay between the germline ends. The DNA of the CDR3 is TGTGCCAGCAGTCTTGCCGGGGCAACTAATGAAAAACTGTTTTTT. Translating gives CASSLAGATNEKLFF.

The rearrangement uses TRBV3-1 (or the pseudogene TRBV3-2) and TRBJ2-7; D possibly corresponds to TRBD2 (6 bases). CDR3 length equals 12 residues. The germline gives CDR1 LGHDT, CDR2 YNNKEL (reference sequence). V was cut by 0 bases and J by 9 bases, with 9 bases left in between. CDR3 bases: TGTGCCAGCAGCCAAGACGTGGGGGGGCAGTACTTC. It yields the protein CASSQDVGGQYF.

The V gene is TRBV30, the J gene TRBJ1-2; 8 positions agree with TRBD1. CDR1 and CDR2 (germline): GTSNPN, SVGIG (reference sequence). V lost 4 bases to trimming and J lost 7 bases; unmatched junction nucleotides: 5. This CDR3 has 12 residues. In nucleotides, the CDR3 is TGTGCCTGGATTTGGACAGGGTTTGGCTACACCTTC. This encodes CAWIWTGFGYTF.

The CDR3 DNA reads as TGTGCCACCAGCAGAGATTCCGATAGCTCCTACAATGAGCAGTTCTTC. The encoded protein is CATSRDSDSSYNEQFF. The chain links TRBV15 to TRBJ2-1, with unresolved D. The CDR3 contains 16 residues. V gave up 0 bases and J gave up 0 bases, with 9 bases separating them. Germline V gene sequence: CDR1 LNHNV, CDR2 YYDKDF (reference sequence).

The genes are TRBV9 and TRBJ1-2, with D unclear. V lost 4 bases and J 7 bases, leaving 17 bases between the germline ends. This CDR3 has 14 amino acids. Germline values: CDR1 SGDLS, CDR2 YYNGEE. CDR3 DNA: TGTGCCAGCAGCCCCCAGCGGCAGTCCTTTGGCTACACCTTC. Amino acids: CASSPQRQSFGYTF.